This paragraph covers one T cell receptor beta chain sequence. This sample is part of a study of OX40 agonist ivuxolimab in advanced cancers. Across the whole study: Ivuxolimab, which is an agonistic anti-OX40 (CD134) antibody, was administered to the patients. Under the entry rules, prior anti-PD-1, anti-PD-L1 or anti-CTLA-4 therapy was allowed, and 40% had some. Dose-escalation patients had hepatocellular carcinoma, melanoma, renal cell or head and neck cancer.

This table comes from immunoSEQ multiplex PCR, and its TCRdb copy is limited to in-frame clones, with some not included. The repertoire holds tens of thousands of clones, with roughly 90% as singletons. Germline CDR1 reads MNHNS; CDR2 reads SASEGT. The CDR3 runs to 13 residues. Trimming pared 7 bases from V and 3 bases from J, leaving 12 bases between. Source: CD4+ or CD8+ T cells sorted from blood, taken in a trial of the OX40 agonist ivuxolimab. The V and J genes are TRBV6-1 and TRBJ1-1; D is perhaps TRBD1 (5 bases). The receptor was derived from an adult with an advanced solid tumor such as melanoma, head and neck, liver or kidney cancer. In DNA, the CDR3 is TGTGCCAGCATACAAGGGGTCCACACTGAAGCTTTCTTT. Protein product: CASIQGVHTEAFF.